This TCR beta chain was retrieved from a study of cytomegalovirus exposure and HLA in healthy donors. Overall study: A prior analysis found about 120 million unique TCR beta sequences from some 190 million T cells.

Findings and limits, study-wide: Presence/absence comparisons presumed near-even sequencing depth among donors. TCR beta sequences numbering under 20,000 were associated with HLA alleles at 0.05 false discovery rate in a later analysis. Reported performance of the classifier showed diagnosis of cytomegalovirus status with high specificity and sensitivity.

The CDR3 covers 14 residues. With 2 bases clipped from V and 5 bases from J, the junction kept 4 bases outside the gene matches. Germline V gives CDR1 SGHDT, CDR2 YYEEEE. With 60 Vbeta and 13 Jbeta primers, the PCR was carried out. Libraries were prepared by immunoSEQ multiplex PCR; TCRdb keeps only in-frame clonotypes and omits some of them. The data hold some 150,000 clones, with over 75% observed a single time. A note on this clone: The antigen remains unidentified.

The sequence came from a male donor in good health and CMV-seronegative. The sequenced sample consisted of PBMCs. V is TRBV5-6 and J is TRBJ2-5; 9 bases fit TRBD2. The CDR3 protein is CASSLGGGVETQYF. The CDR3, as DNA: TGTGCCAGCAGCTTAGGCGGGGGGGTGGAGACCCAGTACTTC.